Listed below are T cell receptor beta chains from one sample, sequenced in a study of blood T cell repertoires in COVID-19. TCRdb keeps only in-frame clones here, not all; method: immunoSEQ multiplex PCR. The sample includes approximately 310,000 clones, more than 75% of them seen just once. Sequencing used peripheral blood. The receptors shown here come from a man aged 50 or older with active or convalescent COVID-19. The conserved cysteine and the conserved F or W are not part of the CDR3 here.

j_call v_call cdr3_aa
TRBJ2-7 TRBV28 ASSLSGTGSYEQY
TRBJ2-7 TRBV7-8 ASSPQRGRGSYEQY
TRBJ1-5 TRBV4-3 ASSPTRGGGVKPQH
TRBJ1-1 TRBV10-3 AIRQGRGNTEAF
TRBJ2-7 TRBV30 AWSRRGRYEQY
TRBJ1-2 TRBV2 ASSGQGNYGYT
TRBJ1-4 TRBV4-1 ASSQEKGSRDEKLF
TRBJ2-1 TRBV18 ASSPASGNEQF
TRBJ1-2 TRBV5-4 ASSLDTKNYGYT
TRBJ2-3 TRBV19 ASKSGDSTDTQY
TRBJ1-4 TRBV21-1 ASSKTAGEDEKLF
TRBJ2-3 TRBV24-1 ATSGQLRTDTQY
TRBJ1-5 TRBV7-3 ASSYYPAPQPQH
TRBJ1-2 TRBV12-5 ASGLALSDYGYT
TRBJ1-5 TRBV18 ASSHSEYSNQPQH
TRBJ1-1 TRBV9 ASSEPTGGNTEAF
TRBJ1-6 TRBV2 ASTDGTGGNSPLH
TRBJ2-5 TRBV27 ASSGVGQTQY
TRBJ2-7 TRBV7-2 ASSLRTSGVYEQY
TRBJ2-7 TRBV5-1 ASSLRTSTSPRVSYEQY
TRBJ2-3 TRBV24-1 ATGDRDSTDTQY
TRBJ2-7 TRBV5-1 ASSWAGNYEQY
TRBJ2-7 TRBV6-1 ASSELWVGGDLSYEQY
TRBJ2-7 TRBV20-1 SARLSYEQY
TRBJ2-5 TRBV7-8 ASSPSVETQY
TRBJ1-1 TRBV10-3 AISEWEGPLNTEAF
TRBJ1-2 TRBV10-2 ASSESAGPYGYT
TRBJ1-4 TRBV28 ASSFMGRGGGEKLF
TRBJ2-7 TRBV25-1 ASSDRQGREQY
TRBJ1-1 TRBV28 ASSDLGQGAVVGTEAF
TRBJ2-2 TRBV3-1/TRBV3-2 ASSLVDGGTGELF
TRBJ1-5 TRBV19 ASSLPGSQPQH
TRBJ1-4 TRBV7-8 ATEEGEKLF
TRBJ1-1 TRBV7-2 ASSEAVWHEAF
TRBJ1-5 TRBV5-6 ASSLRLQPQH
TRBJ2-1 TRBV6-1 ASSEALAGQEAYNEQF
TRBJ2-5 TRBV4-2 ASSQEGGLKETQY
TRBJ2-2 TRBV28 ASSLVRPNTGELF
TRBJ2-7 TRBV9 ASSVGPIPYEQY
TRBJ2-4 TRBV4-3 ASSLLRGGADIQY
TRBJ2-1 TRBV6-5 ASSYVQGLYEQF
TRBJ1-5 TRBV19 ASSKEAADSNQPQH
TRBJ2-6 TRBV7-6 ASSLEIPGSSGANVLT
TRBJ1-5 TRBV19 ASRRTGGGQPQH
TRBJ2-5 TRBV5-4 ASSLSLAGGPSETQY
TRBJ1-3 TRBV7-9 ASSFGGSGNTIY
TRBJ1-1 TRBV7-9 ASSLQGGTEAF
TRBJ2-7 TRBV3-1/TRBV3-2 ASSPVGGPYEQY
TRBJ1-1 TRBV3-1/TRBV3-2 ASSQGEGAF
TRBJ1-5 TRBV19 ASSTTGTSNQPQH
TRBJ2-5 TRBV5-1 ASSLTGGYQETQY